This T cell receptor (beta chain) was captured in a study of identical twins. One entry per CDR3 protein results from TCRdb running MiXCR on the 5' RACE reads. This sample has about 520,000 distinct CDR3 sequences, with less than 25% found just once. Germline-derived CDR1 and CDR2 are SGHVS and FNYEAQ. The V and J ends lost 4 bases and 5 bases respectively, with 12 bases between them. This CDR3 spans 14 amino acids. This sample was shared with a second study, whose subject was T cells expressing NK-cell markers.

The clonotype originates from a woman between 18 and 30 years old in good health. The sample comprised CD4+ T cells sorted from blood. V usage is TRBV7-6 and J usage is TRBJ1-3; unclear D gene. The CDR3 DNA is TGTGCCAGCAGCTCCGGACGGTTAAGAAACACCATATATTTT. The encoded protein is CASSSGRLRNTIYF.